This T cell receptor (beta chain) emerged from a study of graft-versus-host responses after intestinal transplantation. Study context: Multivisceral, liver-intestinal, or isolated intestinal transplants were received by the recipients. Every recipient had anti-thymocyte globulin induction and two to four years of tacrolimus plus steroids. Findings of the study overall: Recipient marrow harbored GvH clones, some of which surfaced first in ileum or blood.

The germline gives CDR1 SGHNT, CDR2 YENEEA. Trimming removed 2 bases from V and 4 bases from J; junction bases left unmatched: 11. CDR3 length: 17 residues. Sequenced by immunoSEQ multiplex PCR; TCRdb stores in-frame clones only, minus some. The table records 95,000 to 150,000 clones, approximately 95% of them present only once. Concerning this clone: Its antigen is still unknown.

The input for sequencing was unstimulated CD8+ T cells sorted from spleen or lymph node cells, taken before intestinal transplant. The source of this sequence is a human donor who received an intestinal transplant. The V call is TRBV11-3, the J call TRBJ2-3; 8 bases align to TRBD2. CDR3 in amino acids: CASSLKSGRGVADTQYF. CDR3 nucleotides: TGTGCCAGCAGCTTAAAAAGCGGGAGAGGGGTGGCAGATACGCAGTATTTT.